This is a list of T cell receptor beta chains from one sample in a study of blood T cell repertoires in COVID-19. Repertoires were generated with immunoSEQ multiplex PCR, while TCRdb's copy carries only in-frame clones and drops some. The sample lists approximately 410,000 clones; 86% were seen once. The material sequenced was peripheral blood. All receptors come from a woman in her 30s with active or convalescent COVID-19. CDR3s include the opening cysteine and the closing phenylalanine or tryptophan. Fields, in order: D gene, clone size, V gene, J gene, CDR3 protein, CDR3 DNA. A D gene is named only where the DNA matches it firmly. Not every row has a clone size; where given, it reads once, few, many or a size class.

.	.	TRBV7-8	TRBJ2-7	CASSLSVDRRDTYEQYF	TGTGCCAGCAGCTTAAGCGTGGACAGGCGGGACACCTACGAGCAGTACTTC
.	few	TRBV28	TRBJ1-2	CASSILNYGYTF	TGTGCCAGCAGTATCCTTAACTATGGCTACACCTTC
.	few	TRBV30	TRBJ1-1	CAWSALTGKDTEAFF	TGTGCCTGGAGCGCCCTCACAGGGAAGGACACTGAAGCTTTCTTT
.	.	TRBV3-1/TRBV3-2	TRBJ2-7	CASSPRTYPYEQYF	TGTGCCAGCAGCCCCCGGACTTATCCCTACGAGCAGTACTTC
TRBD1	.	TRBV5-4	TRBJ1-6	CASSGTGGVAPLHF	TGTGCCAGCAGCGGGACAGGGGGAGTGGCACCCCTCCACTTT
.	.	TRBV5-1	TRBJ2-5	CASSHAQGQETQYF	TGCGCCAGCAGCCATGCCCAGGGCCAAGAGACCCAGTACTTC
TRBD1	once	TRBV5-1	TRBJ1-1	CASSLERPGGRNTEAFF	TGCGCCAGCAGCTTGGAAAGGCCAGGGGGAAGGAACACTGAAGCTTTCTTT
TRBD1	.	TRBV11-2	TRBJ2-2	CASSLRDRAPSDTGELFF	TGTGCCAGCAGCTTAAGGGACAGGGCTCCCTCGGACACCGGGGAGCTGTTTTTT
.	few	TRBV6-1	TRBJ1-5	CASSESGGNQPQHF	TGTGCCAGCAGTGAGTCGGGGGGCAATCAGCCCCAGCATTTT
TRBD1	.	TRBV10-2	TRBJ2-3	CASSGQGSTDTQYF	TGCGCCAGCAGTGGACAGGGGAGCACAGATACGCAGTATTTT
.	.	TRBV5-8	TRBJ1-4	CASSSGTLPTNEKLFF	TGTGCCAGCAGCTCCGGGACTCTGCCAACTAATGAAAAACTGTTTTTT
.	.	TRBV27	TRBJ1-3	CASRAAGTAHTIYF	TGTGCCAGCAGGGCGGCCGGAACGGCTCACACCATATATTTT
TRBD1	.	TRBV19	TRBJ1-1	CASSAPGQMNTEAFF	TGTGCCAGTAGTGCACCGGGACAGATGAACACTGAAGCTTTCTTT
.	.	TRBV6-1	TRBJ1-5	CASSSGTLSNQPQHF	TGTGCCAGCAGTAGTGGGACACTTAGCAATCAGCCCCAGCATTTT
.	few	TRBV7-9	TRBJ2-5	CASSPIPAGGETQYF	TGTGCCAGCAGTCCCATCCCGGCAGGAGGAGAGACCCAGTACTTC
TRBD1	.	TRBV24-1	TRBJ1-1	CATSDNGTGGFKDTEAFF	TGTGCCACCAGTGACAATGGGACAGGGGGCTTTAAGGACACTGAAGCTTTCTTT
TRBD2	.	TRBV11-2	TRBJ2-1	CASSSGLALRPYNEQFF	TGTGCCAGCAGCTCCGGACTAGCGCTTAGACCCTACAATGAGCAGTTCTTC
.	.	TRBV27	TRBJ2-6	CASGSSSGANVLTF	TGTGCCAGCGGCTCCAGCTCTGGGGCCAACGTCCTGACTTTC
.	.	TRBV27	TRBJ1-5	CASSVGGYSNQPQHF	TGTGCCAGCAGTGTAGGGGGATATAGCAATCAGCCCCAGCATTTT
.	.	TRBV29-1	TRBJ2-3	CSERQSADTQYF	TGCAGCGAGCGACAGAGCGCAGATACGCAGTATTTT
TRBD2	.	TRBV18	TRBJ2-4	CASSPNQAGGKNIQYF	TGTGCCAGCTCACCAAATCAAGCGGGGGGGAAAAACATTCAGTACTTC
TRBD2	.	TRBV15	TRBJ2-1	CATSSWVREGNNEQFF	TGTGCCACCAGCAGTTGGGTGAGGGAGGGGAATAATGAGCAGTTCTTC
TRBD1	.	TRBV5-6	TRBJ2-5	CASSIGTVKTQYF	TGTGCCAGCAGCATAGGGACAGTGAAGACCCAGTACTTC
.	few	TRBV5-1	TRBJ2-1	CASSPPNSGDNEQFF	TGCGCCAGCAGCCCCCCGAACAGCGGTGACAATGAGCAGTTCTTC
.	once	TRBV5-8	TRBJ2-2	CASSPLLVGWDTGELFF	TGTGCCAGCAGCCCGCTGCTAGTAGGTTGGGACACCGGGGAGCTGTTTTTT
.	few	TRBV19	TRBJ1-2	CASSSDRLQKSYTF	TGTGCCAGTAGCAGCGACAGGCTTCAAAAAAGCTACACCTTC
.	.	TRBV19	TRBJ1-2	CASSTGGPDSNYGYTF	TGTGCCAGTAGTACGGGAGGTCCTGACAGCAACTATGGCTACACCTTC
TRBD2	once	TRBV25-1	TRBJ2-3	CASRGGLGDTQYF	TGTGCCAGCAGGGGGGGGTTAGGGGATACGCAGTATTTT
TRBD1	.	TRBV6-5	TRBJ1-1	CASRQQGALNTEAFF	TGTGCCAGCAGGCAACAGGGGGCGTTGAACACTGAAGCTTTCTTT
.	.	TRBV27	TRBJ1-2	CASAGAGGYGYTF	TGTGCCAGCGCCGGGGCGGGGGGCTATGGCTACACCTTC
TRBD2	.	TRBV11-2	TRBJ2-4	CASSLPTGGREDIQYF	TGTGCCAGCAGCCTTCCGACAGGCGGGAGGGAGGACATTCAGTACTTC
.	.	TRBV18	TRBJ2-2	CASSPRQANTGELFF	TGTGCCAGCTCACCGCGACAGGCGAACACCGGGGAGCTGTTTTTT
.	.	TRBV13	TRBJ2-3	CASSLVRLAGDRGTDTQYF	TGTGCCAGCAGCTTAGTGCGTCTAGCAGGGGACCGTGGAACAGATACGCAGTATTTT
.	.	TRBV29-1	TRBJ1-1	CSVGSRDKNTEAFF	TGCAGCGTTGGATCCCGGGACAAGAACACTGAAGCTTTCTTT
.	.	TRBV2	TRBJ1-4	CASSEIEGSGEKLFF	TGTGCCAGCAGTGAAATAGAAGGGAGTGGTGAAAAACTGTTTTTT
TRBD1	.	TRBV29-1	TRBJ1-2	CSVQFIGGQTFYGYTF	TGCAGCGTTCAATTTATTGGGGGACAGACGTTCTATGGCTACACCTTC
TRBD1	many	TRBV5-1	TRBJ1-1	CASSAGTGGNEAFF	TGCGCCAGCAGCGCCGGGACAGGGGGAAATGAAGCTTTCTTT
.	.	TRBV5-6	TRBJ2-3	CASSLDGESTDTQYF	TGTGCCAGCAGCCTCGACGGAGAAAGCACAGATACGCAGTATTTT
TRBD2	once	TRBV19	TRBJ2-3	CASSTKFPGQRGLAGGAGDTQYF	TGTGCCAGTAGTACCAAATTTCCGGGACAGAGAGGACTAGCGGGAGGGGCAGGAGATACGCAGTATTTT
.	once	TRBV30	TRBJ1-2	CAWNVAGVSYGYTF	TGTGCCTGGAATGTGGCAGGCGTTTCCTATGGCTACACCTTC
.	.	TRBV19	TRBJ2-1	CASSPTAYNEQFF	TGTGCCAGTAGTCCGACAGCGTACAATGAGCAGTTCTTC
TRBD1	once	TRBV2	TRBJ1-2	CASIWAGGVDGYTF	TGTGCCAGCATTTGGGCAGGGGGCGTCGATGGCTACACCTTC
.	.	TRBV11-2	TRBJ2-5	CASSLGQIQETQYF	TGTGCCAGCAGCTTAGGACAGATACAAGAGACCCAGTACTTC
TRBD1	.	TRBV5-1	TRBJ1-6	CASSFGTGMENSPLHF	TGCGCCAGCAGCTTTGGGACAGGGATGGAAAATTCACCCCTCCACTTT
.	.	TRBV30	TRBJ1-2	CAWSVRGGGYGYTF	TGTGCCTGGAGTGTACGGGGGGGAGGCTATGGCTACACCTTC
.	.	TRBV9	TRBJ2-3	CASTWAGGDTQYF	TGTGCCAGCACTTGGGCGGGTGGAGATACGCAGTATTTT
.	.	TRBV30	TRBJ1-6	CAWSVTAGFSPLHF	TGTGCCTGGAGTGTAACGGCAGGATTTTCACCCCTCCACTTT
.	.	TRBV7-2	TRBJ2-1	CASSTVERNEQFF	TGTGCCAGCAGCACCGTGGAGCGCAATGAGCAGTTCTTC
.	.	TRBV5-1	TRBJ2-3	CASRGGAETDTQYF	TGCGCCAGCCGAGGGGGGGCCGAAACAGATACGCAGTATTTT
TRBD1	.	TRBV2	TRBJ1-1	CASSVPWTGTMNTEAFF	TGTGCCAGCAGTGTTCCGTGGACAGGGACCATGAACACTGAAGCTTTCTTT
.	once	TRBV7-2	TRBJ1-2	CASSLGQVHVGGYTF	TGTGCCAGCAGCTTAGGACAGGTTCATGTAGGTGGCTACACCTTC
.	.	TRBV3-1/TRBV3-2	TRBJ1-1	CASSQGFRNFEAFF	TGTGCCAGCAGCCAAGGCTTCAGGAACTTTGAAGCTTTCTTT
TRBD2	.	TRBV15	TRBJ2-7	CATSRDYLAGSYEQYF	TGTGCCACCAGCAGAGATTATCTAGCGGGATCCTACGAGCAGTACTTC
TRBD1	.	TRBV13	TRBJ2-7	CASSLGGTGEVEQYF	TGTGCCAGCAGCTTAGGCGGGACAGGGGAGGTCGAGCAGTACTTC
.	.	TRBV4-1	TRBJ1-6	CASSQGTLRDSPLHF	TGCGCCAGCAGCCAAGGAACACTCAGGGATTCACCCCTCCACTTT
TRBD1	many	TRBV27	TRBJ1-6	CASSSGQGSYNSPLHF	TGTGCCAGCAGTTCGGGACAGGGGAGCTATAATTCACCCCTCCACTTT
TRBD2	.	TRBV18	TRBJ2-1	CASSPPSGSSYNEQFF	TGTGCCAGCTCACCACCGAGCGGGAGTAGTTACAATGAGCAGTTCTTC